This TCR beta chain was sequenced in a study of cytomegalovirus exposure and HLA in healthy donors. Study-wide findings and caveats: Published work reported that the classifier diagnosed cytomegalovirus status with high specificity and sensitivity.

PCR amplification relied on 60 Vbeta primers (plus 13 Jbeta primers). Clones were sequenced by immunoSEQ multiplex PCR, and TCRdb holds only the in-frame ones, with some missing. The profile shows around 130,000 clones, 70% of them singletons. Per germline, CDR1 SGHRS and CDR2 YFSETQ. The CDR3 spans 15 residues. The V gene end was trimmed by 4 bases and the J gene end by 3 bases; junction bases not matched to a gene: 6. A single count supports this clone. The target antigen is unknown. The chain recombines TRBV5-1 with TRBJ1-4, with TRBD1 identical over 7 bases. This sequence originates from a woman in her thirties in good health and CMV-seronegative. Sequencing used PBMCs. CDR3 sequence reads: CASSGHRGANEKLFF. As DNA, the CDR3 is TGCGCCAGCAGCGGACACAGGGGAGCTAATGAAAAACTGTTTTTT.